The T cell receptor (beta chain) described here comes from a study of human T cells and chemical hapten exposure. On the study more broadly: Patients had diphenylcyclopropenone applied to the scalp weekly throughout the approximately 25-week study. Yields of TCR per sample differed, chiefly owing to small differences in pooled library volume.

Time point in this sample: pre-sensitization, week 0. Treatment specified: therapeutic diphenylcyclopropenone sensitization with weekly scalp DPC. The library tagged individual cDNA molecules with unique molecular identifiers. TCRdb redid the calling of the RACE reads with MiXCR, one entry per CDR3 protein. The repertoire has about 250,000 distinct CDR3 sequences, approximately 7.5% of them found once; the top ten carry more than 0.95%. V lost 5 bases to trimming and J lost 2 bases, with 15 bases between them. Looked up from germline, CDR1 is MNHNY and CDR2 is SVGAGI (reference sequence). The CDR3 loop spans 15 amino acids. Ten or more counts support this clonotype.

The rearrangement links TRBV6-6 to TRBJ1-2, with D perhaps matching TRBD1 (5 bases). Sequenced material: whole blood, taken in connection with sensitization to the hapten diphenylcyclopropenone (DPC). The TCR originated in a man between 18 and 35 years old with alopecia areata. Some clones in this sample may be carry-over from other donors' samples. The CDR3 nucleotides are TGTGCCAGCAGTCGTCGGGGGGTCGGCAACTATGGCTACACCTTC. This sequence encodes CASSRRGVGNYGYTF.